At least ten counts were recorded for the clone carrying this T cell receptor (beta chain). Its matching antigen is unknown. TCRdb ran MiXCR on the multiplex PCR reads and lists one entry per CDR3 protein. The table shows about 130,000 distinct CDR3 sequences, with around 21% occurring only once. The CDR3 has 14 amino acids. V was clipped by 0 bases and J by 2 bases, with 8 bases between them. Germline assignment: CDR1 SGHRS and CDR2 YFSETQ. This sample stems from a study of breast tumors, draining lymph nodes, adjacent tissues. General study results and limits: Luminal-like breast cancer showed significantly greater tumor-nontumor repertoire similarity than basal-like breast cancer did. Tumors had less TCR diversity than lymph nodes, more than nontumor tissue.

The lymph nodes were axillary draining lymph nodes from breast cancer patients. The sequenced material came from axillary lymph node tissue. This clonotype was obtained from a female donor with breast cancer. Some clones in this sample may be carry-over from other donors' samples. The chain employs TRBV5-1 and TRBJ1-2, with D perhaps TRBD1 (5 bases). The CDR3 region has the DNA TGCGCCAGCAGCTTGGGTGACAGCAACTATGGCTACACCTTC. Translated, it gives CASSLGDSNYGYTF.